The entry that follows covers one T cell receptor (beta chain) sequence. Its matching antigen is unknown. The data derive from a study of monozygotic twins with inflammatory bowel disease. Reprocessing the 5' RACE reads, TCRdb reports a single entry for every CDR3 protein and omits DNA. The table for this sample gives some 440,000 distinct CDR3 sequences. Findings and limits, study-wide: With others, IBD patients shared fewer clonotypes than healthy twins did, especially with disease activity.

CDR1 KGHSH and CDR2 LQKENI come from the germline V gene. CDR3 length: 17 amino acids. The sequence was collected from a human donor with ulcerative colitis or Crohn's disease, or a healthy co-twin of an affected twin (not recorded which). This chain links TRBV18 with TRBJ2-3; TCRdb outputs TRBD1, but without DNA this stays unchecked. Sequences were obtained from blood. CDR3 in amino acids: CASSPLPRTGSTDTQYF.